This T cell receptor beta chain comes out of a study of tumor-infiltrating lymphocytes in oesophageal squamous cell carcinoma. One entry per CDR3 protein results from TCRdb running MiXCR on the PCR reads. The sample has roughly 12,000 distinct CDR3 sequences, around half seen once. The source material was esophageal tumor tissue. The receptor was derived from a male donor with esophageal squamous cell carcinoma.

The CDR3 region has the DNA TGTGCCAGCAGTAATAGCGGGAGGAGCTACGAGCAGTACTTC. This sequence encodes CASSNSGRSYEQYF. The V call is TRBV7-9, the J call TRBJ2-7; the match to TRBD2 covers 10 bases. CDR3 length: 14 amino acids. The germline V gene has CDR1 SEHNR and CDR2 FQNEAQ (reference sequence). V lost 6 bases, J lost 3 bases, and 5 bases stayed unmatched.